These T cell receptor beta chains were read from a single sample in a study of T cells after posttransplantation cyclophosphamide. The protocol was immunoSEQ multiplex PCR, while the TCRdb copy is restricted to in-frame clones and leaves out a portion. There are about 10,000 clones in the sample, none observed a single time. The source material was PBMCs, sampled nearly 360 days after allogeneic stem cell transplant with posttransplant cyclophosphamide. Receptors originate from a male patient aged 45 to 59 who received an allogeneic stem cell transplant from a related donor and was CMV-positive. Some T cells may possibly be graft donor cells. CDR3s include the opening cysteine and the closing phenylalanine or tryptophan. D genes are given only for firm matches. The size of a clone is reported for some rows only, either as once, few or many, or as a class for expanded clones.

j_call d_call clone_size cdr3_length v_call cdr3_nt cdr3_aa
TRBJ1-1 - many 13 TRBV19 TGTGCCAGTAGTATTCGGGGCTCTTTGTGGGGGGTCTTT CASSIRGSLWGVF
TRBJ1-2 - many 15 TRBV6-5 TGTGCCAGCAGTTACTCGATCGGGGGATCCTATGGCTACACCTTC CASSYSIGGSYGYTF
TRBJ2-1 TRBD1 many 15 TRBV5-4 TGTGCCAGCAGCTCCGGGACAGGGCCCTACAATGAGCAGTTCTTC CASSSGTGPYNEQFF
TRBJ1-1 TRBD1 many 15 TRBV7-2 TGTGCCAGCAGCCCTTCCGGGACAGGGATCACTGAAGCTTTCTTT CASSPSGTGITEAFF
TRBJ2-7 - many 14 TRBV9 TGTGCCAGCAGCGGGGACTCAAGCTCCTACGAGCAGTACTTC CASSGDSSSYEQYF
TRBJ2-5 - many 13 TRBV5-4 TGTGCCAGCAGCGGTAGCGGAAAAGAGACCCAGTACTTC CASSGSGKETQYF
TRBJ2-1 - many 16 TRBV4-1 TGCGCCAGCAGCCAAGAGTTAGCGACCTCCTACAATGAGCAGTTCTTC CASSQELATSYNEQFF
TRBJ1-1 - many 14 TRBV5-4 TGTGCCAGCAGCAAAGGACAGCAGAACACTGAAGCTTTCTTT CASSKGQQNTEAFF
TRBJ2-3 - many 15 TRBV10-3 TGTGCCATCAGCGACGCGGGATTTGGCGGAGATACGCAGTATTTT CAISDAGFGGDTQYF
TRBJ1-2 TRBD1 many 14 TRBV19 TGTGCCAGTACCCCCGGACAGGGCTCTATTGGCTACACCTTC CASTPGQGSIGYTF
TRBJ2-1 - many 15 TRBV5-6 TGTGCCAGCAGCTTAAGGGGGAATTCTTTCAATGAGCAGTTCTTC CASSLRGNSFNEQFF
TRBJ1-1 TRBD1 medium-sized 16 TRBV4-1 TGCGCCAGCAGCCTAGACAGGGCCTACATGAACACTGAAGCTTTCTTT CASSLDRAYMNTEAFF
TRBJ2-1 TRBD2 many 15 TRBV27 TGTGCCAGCAGTTTATCATTAGCGGGCCTCGATGAGCAGTTCTTC CASSLSLAGLDEQFF
TRBJ1-1 - many 14 TRBV6-1 TGTGCCAGCACCGAACACCTCATGAACACTGAAGCTTTCTTT CASTEHLMNTEAFF
TRBJ2-2 TRBD2 many 14 TRBV11-3 TGTGCCAGCAGCTTATTAGCGGGAGCCGGGGAGCTGTTTTTT CASSLLAGAGELFF
TRBJ2-5 TRBD1 many 16 TRBV6-5 TGTGCCAGCAGTTACGGGGCAACAGGGGATCTAGAGACCCAGTACTTC CASSYGATGDLETQYF
TRBJ2-2 TRBD2 medium-sized 16 TRBV11-3 TGTGCCAGCAGCTCAACGGGGAGGGGTGACACCGGGGAGCTGTTTTTT CASSSTGRGDTGELFF
TRBJ2-3 TRBD2 many 15 TRBV29-1 TGCAGCGTTTACCTAGCGGGTCTTAGCACAGATACGCAGTATTTT CSVYLAGLSTDTQYF
TRBJ1-2 TRBD1 many 18 TRBV5-5 TGTGCCAGCAGCCCGAAGCCCGGGACAGGTGCCCCTAACTATGGCTACACCTTC CASSPKPGTGAPNYGYTF
TRBJ2-1 - - 14 TRBV7-8 TGTGCCAGCAGCGCCAACCGGGGAGACAATGAGCAGTTCTTC CASSANRGDNEQFF
TRBJ2-7 - many 13 TRBV6-4 TGTGCCAGCCGCCGCGACAGCTCGGGCGAGCAGTACTTC CASRRDSSGEQYF
TRBJ2-3 TRBD2 many 14 TRBV29-1 TGCAGCGTTGTAGCGGGGGGGTTGTTAGATACGCAGTATTTT CSVVAGGLLDTQYF
TRBJ1-5 - many 16 TRBV5-1 TGCGCCAGCAGCCTGGAGGCAGGCTATAGCAATCAGCCCCAGCATTTT CASSLEAGYSNQPQHF
TRBJ1-2 - few 8 TRBV20-1 TGCAGTGCTCTCTTATTTATATTC CSALLFIF
TRBJ1-2 TRBD1 many 13 TRBV29-1 TGCAGCGTTTCTCCGGGACAGGGTTGGGGCTACACCTTC CSVSPGQGWGYTF
TRBJ1-5 - many 15 TRBV19 TGTGCCAGTAGCTACAGAACACATAGCAATCAGCCCCAGCATTTT CASSYRTHSNQPQHF
TRBJ1-6 TRBD1 many 14 TRBV5-4 TGTGCCAGCAGCGGACAGGGGGCTTGGTCACCCCTCCACTTT CASSGQGAWSPLHF
TRBJ1-1 - many 11 TRBV20-1 TGCAGTGCTACAGATAGAGTTGAAGCTTTCTTT CSATDRVEAFF
TRBJ2-3 - many 17 TRBV18 TGTGCCAGCTCACCGTCAGACAGGAGTCCTAGCACAGATACGCAGTATTTT CASSPSDRSPSTDTQYF
TRBJ2-4 TRBD2 many 17 TRBV4-3 TGCGCCCCCGGGACTAGCGGGGGGGCCGTCCAAAGGGACATTCAGTACTTC CAPGTSGGAVQRDIQYF
TRBJ1-1 - many 13 TRBV29-1 TGCAGCGGCCGCCGGCAGGAGAACACTGAAGCTTTCTTT CSGRRQENTEAFF
TRBJ2-1 TRBD2 many 15 TRBV5-8 TGTGCCGGGGGGGAGGGCGCACAATCGAACAATGAGCAGTTCTTC CAGGEGAQSNNEQFF
TRBJ2-7 TRBD1 many 15 TRBV5-3 TGTGCCAGAAGCTTCGGACAGGGGGCCTCCTACGAGCAGTACTTC CARSFGQGASYEQYF
TRBJ2-5 - many 13 TRBV6-6 TGTGCCAGCAGTAGGCAGGGGCAGGAGACCCAGTACTTC CASSRQGQETQYF
TRBJ2-1 TRBD1 many 15 TRBV19 TGTGCCAGTAGCACGGACAGGGAAGGTTTGAGTGAGCAGTTCTTC CASSTDREGLSEQFF
TRBJ2-3 - many 15 TRBV19 TGTGCCAGTAGTACGGGAATCACTAGCACAGATACGCAGTATTTT CASSTGITSTDTQYF
TRBJ1-2 TRBD1 many 16 TRBV7-9 TGTGCCAGCAGCTTAGGACAGGGGGTGGATAACTATGGCTACACCTTC CASSLGQGVDNYGYTF
TRBJ1-1 - many 13 TRBV7-9 TGTGCCAGCAGATTCACCGGGAACACTGAAGCTTTCTTT CASRFTGNTEAFF
TRBJ2-1 TRBD2 many 15 TRBV27 TGTGCCAGCACCCGGACTAGCGGGACCCACTTCAGGCAGTTCTTC CASTRTSGTHFRQFF
TRBJ2-2 - many 13 TRBV11-3 TGTGCCAGCAGCTCCTACCGGGACGGGGAGCTGTTTTTT CASSSYRDGELFF
TRBJ1-5 - - 13 TRBV7-9 TGTGCCAGCGGTCGTGCAGGGAATCAGCCCCAGCATTTT CASGRAGNQPQHF
TRBJ2-7 TRBD1 many 17 TRBV5-6 TGTGCCAGCAGCCTACTTACCGGGACAGGCGCTTTTTACGAGCAGTACTTC CASSLLTGTGAFYEQYF
TRBJ1-1 TRBD1 many 14 TRBV27 TGTGCCAGCAGCTGGGGACAGAAGGGCACTGAAGCTTTCTTT CASSWGQKGTEAFF
TRBJ2-7 - many 14 TRBV12-5 TGTGCTAGTGGTTTGGTGCCGGGGACCTACGAGCAGTACTTC CASGLVPGTYEQYF
TRBJ2-2 - medium-sized 14 TRBV6-4 TGTGCCAGCAGTACCCAAACCCAGGGCGGGGAGCTGTTTTTT CASSTQTQGGELFF
TRBJ2-1 - many 16 TRBV7-6 TGTGCCAGCAGCCGTGGGAGCGCAAGCCTTTACAATGAGCAGTTCTTC CASSRGSASLYNEQFF
TRBJ2-5 - many 13 TRBV7-9 TGTGCCAGCAGCTCGGTGGACCAAGAGACCCAGTACTTC CASSSVDQETQYF